This record looks at one T cell receptor (beta chain) sequence and its context. Its target is unknown. This specimen belongs to a study of identifying expanded T cells in peripheral blood. Points from the study as a whole: Technical replicates showed roughly 1.2 changed clones; roughly two weeks about 16; four weeks 19. Across healthy donors, higher total template counts meant significantly greater roughly two-week count variance.

Germline V gene sequence: CDR1 SGHTA, CDR2 FQGTGA. The CDR3 extends over 16 amino acids. V was pared by 2 bases and J by 4 bases, with 7 bases of the junction left unmatched. No infections or other immune events were documented during collection. Assay used: immunoSEQ multiplex PCR; TCRdb lists only in-frame clones, some missing. The sample holds roughly 63,000 clones, about 80% seen once. The TCR comes from a person aged 18 to 70 in good health. This chain uses TRBV7-3 with TRBJ2-5, with TRBD1 matching 10 bases. The sequenced sample was blood. CDR3 sequence: CASSLGTGQGGETQYF. CDR3 nucleotide sequence: TGTGCCAGCAGCTTAGGAACTGGACAGGGGGGAGAGACCCAGTACTTC.